Below are 22 T cell receptor beta chains sequenced from a single sample in a study of blood T cell repertoires in COVID-19. The method was immunoSEQ multiplex PCR; TCRdb's version includes in-frame clones alone and lacks a portion of them. Of 20,000 to 30,000 clones listed, 85% to 90% are singletons. The specimen was peripheral blood. Receptors originate from a human donor with active COVID-19. The donor label of this sample is uncertain.

CDR3 loop: CASSLLLDTQYF. CDR3 nucleotide sequence: TGTGCCAGCAGTTTATTATTAGATACGCAGTATTTT. This sequence joins TRBV12-3 or TRBV12-4 and TRBJ2-3; D remains unclear. V gave up 2 bases and J gave up 5 bases, with 5 bases separating them. This CDR3 is built from 12 residues.

V usage is TRBV5-8 and J usage is TRBJ2-6; D is possibly TRBD1 (5 bases). CDR1 and CDR2 (germline): SGHTS, YDEGEE. There are 15 residues in the CDR3. The V and J ends lost 2 bases and 0 bases respectively, with 6 bases between them. The CDR3 sequence: CASSFRGSGANVLTF. Written as DNA, the CDR3 is TGTGCCAGCAGCTTTAGGGGCTCTGGGGCCAACGTCCTGACTTTC. Based on the CDR3 plus reference TRBV5-8 and TRBJ2-6, the full variable domain is EAGVTQSPTHLIKTRGQQATLRCSPISGHTSVYWYQQALGLGLQFLLWYDEGEERNRGNFPPRFSGRQFPNYSSELNVNALELEDSALYLCASSFRGSGANVLTFGAGSRLTVL.

This chain connects TRBV5-4 to TRBJ1-2; D gene uncertain. The V end was cut by 0 bases, the J end by 0 bases, with 6 bases between. Germline loops: CDR1 SGHNT, CDR2 YYREEE (reference sequence). CDR3 size: 14 residues. CDR3 bases: TGTGCCAGCAGCTTGGTACAGACTAACTATGGCTACACCTTC. The encoded protein is CASSLVQTNYGYTF.

The rearrangement links TRBV28 to TRBJ2-6; tentatively, D is TRBD1 (6 bases). This CDR3 spans 18 amino acids. The V gene lost 3 bases and the J gene lost 0 bases, with 15 bases spanning the gap. In germline, CDR1 is MDHEN, CDR2 SYDVKM. The CDR3: CASSFTQGRSSGANVLTF. CDR3 sequence (DNA): TGTGCCAGCAGTTTTACCCAGGGGCGCAGCTCTGGGGCCAACGTCCTGACTTTC.

The chain uses TRBV6-2 or TRBV6-3 and TRBJ2-1; 9 nucleotides align to TRBD2. The V gene's germline CDR1 is MNHEY and CDR2 SVGEGT. The ends lost 2 bases at V and 5 bases at J; junction bases unmatched: 10. The CDR3 length is 17 residues. CDR3 in DNA: TGTGCCAGCAGTTACCCCGACGGGCGGGAGGGCCACAATGAGCAGTTCTTC. Its translation is CASSYPDGREGHNEQFF.

The genes are TRBV5-1 and TRBJ2-3, with TRBD2 as a possible D gene (6 bases). The germline CDR1 and CDR2 sequences are SGHRS and YFSETQ. V shed 2 bases and J shed 2 bases, with 12 bases lying between them. The CDR3 is 15 amino acids. This chain's CDR3 is CASSLSTGDTDTQYF. CDR3 coding DNA: TGCGCCAGCAGCTTAAGTACGGGGGACACAGATACGCAGTATTTT.

The chain employs TRBV7-3 and TRBJ1-2; D is unclear. This CDR3 contains 13 residues. The V and J ends lost 4 bases and 6 bases respectively, with 12 bases between them. Germline V gives CDR1 SGHTA, CDR2 FQGTGA. The DNA for the CDR3 is TGTGCCAGCAGCTCCCCCACCGGAGATGGCTACACCTTC. It translates to CASSSPTGDGYTF.

The chain joins TRBV5-4 to TRBJ2-3; 8 nucleotides agree with TRBD2. The length of the CDR3 is 15 residues. Germline CDR1 is SGHNT and CDR2 is YYREEE (reference sequence). V trimming: 5 bases; J trimming: 2 bases; junction bases outside the gene matches: 7. CDR3 sequence: CASRGLGGSTDTQYF. The CDR3 DNA is TGTGCCAGCAGGGGACTAGGGGGGTCCACAGATACGCAGTATTTT.

The chain uses TRBV3-1 (or the pseudogene TRBV3-2) and TRBJ1-1; 8 positions match TRBD1. Trimming cost V 4 bases and J 5 bases; bases outside gene matches: 9. Germline V gene lookup returns CDR1 LGHDT and CDR2 YNNKEL (reference sequence). This CDR3 comprises 15 residues. The CDR3 sequence is CASSPPGGRGTEAFF. In DNA form, the CDR3 reads TGTGCCAGCAGCCCCCCAGGGGGCCGAGGGACTGAAGCTTTCTTT.

The chain is built from TRBV4-3 and TRBJ2-7; 8 bases line up with TRBD1. Germline V gene lookup returns CDR1 LGHNA and CDR2 YSLEER. The CDR3 is 16 residues long. V dropped 0 bases and J dropped 2; count of bases not matched to a gene: 6. The CDR3 bases are TGCGCCAGCAGCCAAGATCGTAGACAGGGGACCTACGAGCAGTACTTC. It specifies CASSQDRRQGTYEQYF.

The CDR3 sequence is CATSDLSSGRNEQFF. The CDR3 DNA reads TGTGCCACCAGTGATTTATCCAGCGGGAGGAATGAGCAGTTCTTC. The chain is built from TRBV24-1 and TRBJ2-1; 9 bases match TRBD2. Trimming removed 1 base from V and 7 bases from J; junction bases left unmatched: 4. This CDR3 contains 15 residues. Germline CDR1 and CDR2: KGHDR and SFDVKD.

This chain uses TRBV27 with TRBJ1-1, with D possibly TRBD1 on 5 matching bases. CDR1 and CDR2 (germline): MNHEY, SMNVEV (reference sequence). The CDR3 contains 15 residues. V was trimmed by 5 bases and J by 0 bases, leaving 13 bases between them. Here the CDR3 DNA reads TGTGCCAGCAGTCCGGGGGAGGGGATGAACACTGAAGCTTTCTTT. Protein product: CASSPGEGMNTEAFF.

The CDR3 loop is CASSSPMGAGSNTGELFF. Here the CDR3 DNA reads TGTGCCAGCAGCTCGCCGATGGGAGCGGGATCGAACACCGGGGAGCTGTTTTTT. This chain links TRBV11-3 with TRBJ2-2; TRBD2 agrees at 7 bases. J lost 0 bases, V lost 4 bases, and 11 bases had no gene match. This CDR3 spans 18 amino acids. In germline, CDR1 is SGHNT, CDR2 YENEEA.

This chain uses TRBV4-1 with TRBJ1-1, with TRBD1 matching over 8 bases. The V segment lost 3 bases and the J segment 5 bases; nucleotides outside the gene matches: 5. The CDR3 consists of 14 residues. Germline V lookup: CDR1 MGHRA, CDR2 YSYEKL. As DNA, the CDR3 is TGCGCCAGCAGCCATGGACAGGGAGGTACTGAAGCTTTCTTT. Its translation: CASSHGQGGTEAFF.

The V call is TRBV2, the J call TRBJ1-5; 9 bases match TRBD1. The junction had 8 bases not matched to a gene; V was cut back by 7 bases and J by 4 bases. Germline V lookup: CDR1 SNHLY, CDR2 FYNNEI. The CDR3 is made up of 15 amino acids. CDR3 sequence: CASTRRTGENQPQHF. CDR3 DNA: TGTGCCAGCACCCGTAGGACAGGGGAAAATCAGCCCCAGCATTTT. The entire variable domain, with the rest obtained from reference TRBV2 and TRBJ1-5, is as follows: EPEVTQTPSHQVTQMGQEVILRCVPISNHLYFYWYRQILGQKVEFLVSFYNNEISEKSEIFDDQFSVERPDGSNFTLKIRSTKLEDSAMYFCASTRRTGENQPQHFGDGTRLSIL.

This clone was picked up one time. The CDR3 coding sequence is TGTGCCAGCAGCGTAAGCGGACAAGAGACCCAGTACTTC. Translated, it gives CASSVSGQETQYF. The genes are TRBV9 and TRBJ2-5; D may be TRBD2 (5 bases). Germline CDR1 SGDLS, CDR2 YYNGEE. The CDR3 loop spans 13 amino acids. V was trimmed by 1 base and J by 2 bases, leaving 6 bases between them.

This clone appeared a single time. The chain has TRBV15 and TRBJ2-7, with TRBD2 as a possible D gene (6 bases). This CDR3 has 16 amino acids. CDR1 and CDR2 (germline): LNHNV, YYDKDF (reference sequence). Trimming shortened V by 1 base and J by 0 bases, and 13 bases separated the two germline ends. The CDR3 DNA follows: TGTGCCACCAGCAGAGGGGTAACTAGCCGCTCCTACGAGCAGTACTTC. It codes for CATSRGVTSRSYEQYF. Complete variable domain (other parts from reference TRBV15 and TRBJ2-7): DAMVIQNPRYQVTQFGKPVTLSCSQTLNHNVMYWYQQKSSQAPKLLFHYYDKDFNNEADTPDNFQSRRPNTSFCFLDIRSPGLGDTAMYLCATSRGVTSRSYEQYFGPGTRLTVT.

The chain joins TRBV12-3 or TRBV12-4 to TRBJ2-7; D is ambiguous. The CDR3 extends over 11 amino acids. V was trimmed by 7 bases and J by 3 bases, leaving 7 bases between them. The CDR3: CASNGFYEQYF. CDR3 coding DNA: TGTGCCAGCAATGGCTTCTACGAGCAGTACTTC.

The chain recombines TRBV5-1 with TRBJ2-7, with a weak D call TRBD1 (6 bases). CDR3 length: 13 residues. The germline V and J ends were trimmed by 4 bases and 5 bases, with 13 bases remaining between them. Germline V lookup: CDR1 SGHRS, CDR2 YFSETQ. CDR3 loop: CASSRITGNEQYF. Written as DNA, the CDR3 is TGCGCCAGCAGCCGAATTACAGGGAACGAGCAGTACTTC.

This sequence joins TRBV5-8 and TRBJ1-2; tentatively, D is TRBD1 (5 bases). The V and J ends lost 0 bases and 8 bases respectively, with 11 bases between them. This CDR3 has 13 amino acids. The germline CDR1 and CDR2 sequences are SGHTS and YDEGEE. CDR3 in amino acids: CASSLVGRGGYTF. DNA of the CDR3: TGTGCCAGCAGCTTGGTGGGTAGGGGCGGCTACACCTTC.

With regard to this clone: At one end, the junction sequence differs from germline, possibly due to a read error. This rearrangement joins TRBV7-7 to TRBJ2-7, with TRBD1 matching 9 bases. The CDR3 is 14 residues long. Germline loops: CDR1 SSHAT, CDR2 FNYEAQ (reference sequence). CDR3 nucleotides: TGTGCTAGCAGCACCGGGACAGGGCCCTACGAGCAGTACTTC. Its translation: CASSTGTGPYEQYF.

The V call is TRBV11-2, the J call TRBJ1-2; the match to TRBD1 covers 8 bases. Germline CDR1 reads SGHAT; CDR2 reads FQNNGV. This CDR3 has 17 residues. J was trimmed by 3 bases and V by 5 bases; bases with no gene match: 14. In DNA form, the CDR3 reads TGTGCCAGCAGCCACTACAGGAAGACAGGGGACTACTATGGCTACACCTTC. Translation: CASSHYRKTGDYYGYTF.